This T cell receptor beta chain was sequenced in a study of blood T cell repertoires in COVID-19. The table came from immunoSEQ multiplex PCR; TCRdb's copy has only in-frame clones and leaves some out. Of some 170,000 clones listed, roughly 80% are singletons. The sample holds one count of this clone. The source is a woman aged 40 to 55 with COVID-19, enrolled during active disease. The sample comprised peripheral blood.

This chain's CDR3 is CASSSMDRGYSYNEQFF. The CDR3 DNA is TGTGCCAGCAGCTCCATGGACAGGGGGTACTCCTACAATGAGCAGTTCTTC. The chain links TRBV7-9 to TRBJ2-1; 10 bases align to TRBD1. Trimming cost V 4 bases and J 0 bases; bases outside gene matches: 6. This CDR3 is built from 17 residues. Germline V gene lookup returns CDR1 SEHNR and CDR2 FQNEAQ (reference sequence).